The clone carrying this T cell receptor beta chain has only a few counts. The data were taken from a study of blood T cells in healthy people across ages. A J-beta primer mix and a sample-barcoded 5' primer were used in a second PCR of about 7 to 12 cycles. MiXCR, applied by TCRdb to the 5' RACE reads, yields one record per CDR3 protein. The repertoire holds about 510,000 distinct CDR3 sequences, with 27% as singletons. Trimming took off 0 bases at V and 5 bases at J, with 8 bases between the two ends. Germline CDR1 is LGHDT and CDR2 is YNNKEL (reference sequence). The CDR3 length is 13 residues. The sample also formed part of further work on T cells of mothers and their children. That work adds: With the M1S primer of the second PCR, sample barcodes and 2-4 random nucleotides were added.

The sequencing sample was made of blood. J is TRBJ2-7 and V is TRBV3-1; no definite D call. The clonotype was recovered from a boy between 2 and 10 years old in good health. CDR3 in amino acids: CASSQDSTDEQYF. The CDR3 nucleotides read TGTGCCAGCAGCCAAGATAGTACAGACGAGCAGTACTTC.